This record covers a single T cell receptor beta chain. The antigen is not known. The data were taken from a study of response to subunit inactivated influenza vaccine. CDR1 and CDR2 from the germline V gene are SGHRS and YFSETQ. V was cut by 0 bases and J by 3 bases, with 13 bases left in between. This CDR3 contains 15 residues. Via MiXCR, TCRdb re-called the RT-PCR reads, giving one row per CDR3 protein. Here the sample spans around 540,000 distinct CDR3 sequences, 12% being singletons. General study points: Each seasonal flu vaccination may recruit only limited new T cells, authors suggested.

The sample was PBMCs from blood, taken on the day of vaccination. This TCR derives from a man between 45 and 60 years old who received an inactivated influenza vaccine. V usage is TRBV5-1 and J usage is TRBJ2-7; a possible D gene is TRBD1 (5 bases). CDR3 sequence (DNA): TGCGCCAGCAGCTTGGATCAGGGCCTATACTACGAGCAGTACTTC. The encoded protein is CASSLDQGLYYEQYF.